This T cell receptor (beta chain) comes out of a study of regulatory and conventional T cells in RAG deficiency. Regarding the study as a whole: Patient subsets had shorter CDR3s; Omenn Treg-Tconv overlap exceeded 85%. Compared with controls, unique Treg TCR beta sequences dropped approximately 100-fold in Omenn syndrome and CID/AS.

Genomic DNA came from blood regulatory T cells gated CD4+ CD25-high CD127-low. Sequenced by immunoSEQ multiplex PCR; TCRdb stores in-frame clones only, minus some. The table records 8,000 to 10,000 clones, around 90% of them present only once. About this clone itself: The antigen is unknown.

Separately, the same data were catalogued under a study of regulatory T cells. Per that study: Primers: 52 TRBV forward and 13 TRBJ reverse.

This clonotype was sampled from a human donor in good health. Sequenced material: Tregs sorted from blood.

CDR3 sequence (DNA): TGCGCCAGCAGCGTCACTGAAGAGACCCAGTACTTC. It translates to CASSVTEETQYF. The J gene is TRBJ2-5, the V gene TRBV5-1; D gene unclear. CDR3 length equals 12 residues. Per germline, CDR1 SGHRS and CDR2 YFSETQ. The germline V and J ends were trimmed by 4 bases and 3 bases, with 7 bases remaining between them.